A selection of T cell receptor beta chains follows, all from one sample in a study of T-cell memory formation after mild COVID-19. TCRdb redid the calling of the 5' RACE reads with MiXCR, one entry per CDR3 protein. The data contain approximately 260,000 distinct CDR3 sequences, 16% of them seen just once; the ten biggest clones take up approximately 20%. Sequencing was performed on PBMCs or a T cell subset sorted from them (not recorded which). These receptor sequences come from a man younger than 30 who had mild COVID-19 (a few samples of this study predate the infection). Cell type and time point are not known. The CDR3 runs from the conserved cysteine through the conserved F or W. D genes are given only for firm matches. The size entry is marked missing in some rows and otherwise reads once, few, many or a size class.

v_gene: TRBV4-3; d_gene: .; j_gene: TRBJ2-7; abundance: few; CDR3aa: CASSQDTGRQQYF; CDR3nt: TGCGCCAGCAGCCAAGATACGGGGAGGCAGCAGTACTTC
v_gene: TRBV15; d_gene: .; j_gene: TRBJ1-3; abundance: few; CDR3aa: CATSRGRPGERRGNTIYF; CDR3nt: TGTGCCACCAGCAGAGGCCGACCGGGGGAGAGGAGGGGAAACACCATATATTTT
v_gene: TRBV11-2; d_gene: .; j_gene: TRBJ2-1; abundance: .; CDR3aa: CASSLTQNNEQFF; CDR3nt: TGTGCCAGCAGCCTAACCCAGAACAATGAGCAGTTCTTC
v_gene: TRBV5-8; d_gene: .; j_gene: TRBJ2-7; abundance: few; CDR3aa: CASSLGPRSYEQYF; CDR3nt: TGTGCCAGCAGCTTGGGGCCCCGATCCTACGAGCAGTACTTC
v_gene: TRBV25-1; d_gene: TRBD1; j_gene: TRBJ1-1; abundance: few; CDR3aa: CASSDHRDRYDTEAFF; CDR3nt: TGTGCCAGCAGTGATCACCGGGACAGGTACGACACTGAAGCTTTCTTT
v_gene: TRBV5-1; d_gene: TRBD1; j_gene: TRBJ2-1; abundance: .; CDR3aa: CASSAGTGGDLF; CDR3nt: TGCGCCAGCAGCGCAGGGACAGGGGGCGACCTCTTC
v_gene: TRBV11-3; d_gene: .; j_gene: TRBJ2-1; abundance: few; CDR3aa: CASSLNRDEQFF; CDR3nt: TGTGCCAGCAGCCTAAACCGGGATGAGCAGTTCTTC
v_gene: TRBV7-2; d_gene: .; j_gene: TRBJ1-5; abundance: once; CDR3aa: CASSLAYAGTHQPQHF; CDR3nt: TGTGCCAGCAGCTTAGCGTATGCAGGGACCCATCAGCCCCAGCATTTT
v_gene: TRBV5-1; d_gene: .; j_gene: TRBJ2-3; abundance: .; CDR3aa: CATHELNGAPTDTQYF; CDR3nt: TGCGCCACCCATGAGTTAAACGGGGCTCCCACAGATACGCAGTATTTT
v_gene: TRBV27; d_gene: .; j_gene: TRBJ2-2; abundance: .; CDR3aa: CASSSGEAGELFF; CDR3nt: TGTGCCAGCAGTTCCGGGGAGGCCGGGGAGCTGTTTTTT
v_gene: TRBV12-3/TRBV12-4; d_gene: .; j_gene: TRBJ2-5; abundance: few; CDR3aa: CASSFSEEETQYF; CDR3nt: TGTGCCAGCAGTTTCTCAGAAGAAGAGACCCAGTACTTC
v_gene: TRBV28; d_gene: .; j_gene: TRBJ2-1; abundance: many; CDR3aa: CASSRDNEQFF; CDR3nt: TGTGCCAGCAGCCGAGACAATGAGCAGTTCTTC
v_gene: TRBV19; d_gene: TRBD1; j_gene: TRBJ2-5; abundance: few; CDR3aa: CASSTAIGQEFWETQYF; CDR3nt: TGTGCCAGTAGTACGGCAATCGGACAGGAATTTTGGGAGACCCAGTACTTC
v_gene: TRBV5-1; d_gene: .; j_gene: TRBJ1-5; abundance: .; CDR3aa: CASSTGTSNQPQHF; CDR3nt: TGCGCCAGCAGCACCGGGACAAGCAATCAGCCCCAGCATTTT
v_gene: TRBV20-1; d_gene: TRBD1; j_gene: TRBJ1-2; abundance: .; CDR3aa: CSARDPGQPNYGYTF; CDR3nt: TGCAGTGCTAGAGATCCGGGACAGCCCAACTATGGCTACACCTTC
v_gene: TRBV6-5; d_gene: .; j_gene: TRBJ1-1; abundance: .; CDR3aa: CASTGPRGPNTEAFF; CDR3nt: TGTGCCAGCACGGGCCCCCGGGGGCCTAACACTGAAGCTTTCTTT
v_gene: TRBV18; d_gene: TRBD1; j_gene: TRBJ1-2; abundance: .; CDR3aa: CASSPRTGDDGYTF; CDR3nt: TGTGCCAGCTCACCGCGGACAGGAGACGATGGCTACACCTTC
v_gene: TRBV5-1; d_gene: .; j_gene: TRBJ2-3; abundance: .; CDR3aa: CASSLEAADTQYF; CDR3nt: TGCGCCAGCAGCTTGGAGGCAGCGGATACGCAGTATTTT
v_gene: TRBV4-2; d_gene: .; j_gene: TRBJ1-5; abundance: .; CDR3aa: CASSRDRDSNQPQHF; CDR3nt: TGTGCCAGCAGCCGCGACCGGGACAGCAATCAGCCCCAGCATTTT
v_gene: TRBV4-1; d_gene: .; j_gene: TRBJ1-4; abundance: .; CDR3aa: CASSQEGYNEKLFF; CDR3nt: TGCGCCAGCAGCCAAGAGGGGTATAATGAAAAACTGTTTTTT
v_gene: TRBV6-5; d_gene: .; j_gene: TRBJ1-5; abundance: .; CDR3aa: CASSPDINQPQHF; CDR3nt: TGTGCCAGCAGCCCCGACATAAATCAGCCCCAGCATTTT
v_gene: TRBV12-3/TRBV12-4; d_gene: TRBD1; j_gene: TRBJ2-7; abundance: few; CDR3aa: CASSRTGKGHEQYF; CDR3nt: TGTGCCAGCAGTCGGACAGGGAAGGGGCACGAGCAGTACTTC
v_gene: TRBV29-1; d_gene: TRBD1; j_gene: TRBJ1-4; abundance: .; CDR3aa: CSVRDSAATNEKLFF; CDR3nt: TGCAGCGTTAGGGACAGCGCCGCAACTAATGAAAAACTGTTTTTT
v_gene: TRBV12-3/TRBV12-4; d_gene: .; j_gene: TRBJ2-7; abundance: few; CDR3aa: CASSLGRGKNYEQYF; CDR3nt: TGTGCCTCCTCACTCGGGCGTGGGAAAAACTACGAGCAGTACTTC
v_gene: TRBV19; d_gene: TRBD1; j_gene: TRBJ1-1; abundance: .; CDR3aa: CASRPGQWNTEAFF; CDR3nt: TGTGCCAGTAGACCGGGACAGTGGAACACTGAAGCTTTCTTT
v_gene: TRBV5-1; d_gene: .; j_gene: TRBJ2-5; abundance: .; CDR3aa: CASSLVDGRQETQYF; CDR3nt: TGCGCCAGCAGCTTGGTAGACGGACGCCAAGAGACCCAGTACTTC
v_gene: TRBV20-1; d_gene: .; j_gene: TRBJ1-1; abundance: few; CDR3aa: CSATSRQPEEAFF; CDR3nt: TGCAGTGCTACCAGTAGACAACCGGAAGAAGCTTTCTTT
v_gene: TRBV6-5; d_gene: TRBD2; j_gene: TRBJ2-7; abundance: .; CDR3aa: CASSYSSGSGREQYF; CDR3nt: TGTGCCAGCAGTTACTCCTCTGGTAGCGGGAGGGAGCAGTACTTC
v_gene: TRBV7-2; d_gene: .; j_gene: TRBJ2-6; abundance: many; CDR3aa: CASSLGGDWETANVLTF; CDR3nt: TGTGCCAGCAGCTTAGGTGGGGACTGGGAAACGGCCAACGTCCTGACTTTC
v_gene: TRBV12-3/TRBV12-4; d_gene: TRBD1; j_gene: TRBJ2-1; abundance: .; CDR3aa: CATNGDSQFF; CDR3nt: TGTGCCACAAACGGGGACAGCCAGTTCTTC
v_gene: TRBV2; d_gene: .; j_gene: TRBJ2-3; abundance: .; CDR3aa: CASSEALRSTDTQYF; CDR3nt: TGTGCCAGCAGTGAAGCGCTCAGGAGCACAGATACGCAGTATTTT
v_gene: TRBV27; d_gene: .; j_gene: TRBJ2-1; abundance: .; CDR3aa: CASSRGANEQFF; CDR3nt: TGTGCCAGCAGTAGGGGGGCCAATGAGCAGTTCTTC
v_gene: TRBV6-2/TRBV6-3; d_gene: .; j_gene: TRBJ2-1; abundance: .; CDR3aa: CASRRSSVYNEQFF; CDR3nt: TGTGCCAGCAGACGTTCGTCGGTTTACAATGAGCAGTTCTTC
v_gene: TRBV7-9; d_gene: .; j_gene: TRBJ2-7; abundance: few; CDR3aa: CASSLTGPSSYEQYF; CDR3nt: TGTGCCAGCAGCTTGACAGGCCCGAGCTCCTACGAGCAGTACTTC
v_gene: TRBV4-2; d_gene: .; j_gene: TRBJ1-2; abundance: .; CDR3aa: CASRPARSGVYGYTF; CDR3nt: TGTGCCAGCAGGCCAGCTCGATCAGGAGTCTATGGCTACACCTTC
v_gene: TRBV7-9; d_gene: .; j_gene: TRBJ2-3; abundance: few; CDR3aa: CASSLTFPDTQYF; CDR3nt: TGTGCCAGCAGCTTAACCTTCCCAGATACGCAGTATTTT
v_gene: TRBV5-1; d_gene: .; j_gene: TRBJ2-5; abundance: few; CDR3aa: CASSLGGDQETQYF; CDR3nt: TGCGCCAGCAGCTTGGGGGGGGACCAAGAGACCCAGTACTTC
v_gene: TRBV20-1; d_gene: TRBD1; j_gene: TRBJ2-1; abundance: .; CDR3aa: CSAEDRGKRNEQFF; CDR3nt: TGCAGTGCTGAGGACAGGGGGAAGCGGAATGAGCAGTTCTTC
v_gene: TRBV12-3/TRBV12-4; d_gene: .; j_gene: TRBJ1-2; abundance: .; CDR3aa: CASSIPGRSPRF; CDR3nt: TGTGCCAGCAGTATACCGGGACGCTCCCCCCGATTC
v_gene: TRBV7-2; d_gene: .; j_gene: TRBJ2-3; abundance: many; CDR3aa: CASSPYSTDTQYF; CDR3nt: TGTGCCAGCAGCCCCTATAGCACAGATACGCAGTATTTT
v_gene: TRBV12-3/TRBV12-4; d_gene: .; j_gene: TRBJ2-1; abundance: many; CDR3aa: CASSLGDGEQFF; CDR3nt: TGTGCCAGCAGTTTGGGCGACGGTGAGCAGTTCTTC
v_gene: TRBV20-1; d_gene: TRBD1; j_gene: TRBJ1-5; abundance: few; CDR3aa: CSASYPGQGSQPQHF; CDR3nt: TGCAGTGCTAGTTACCCGGGACAGGGTTCTCAGCCCCAGCATTTT
v_gene: TRBV20-1; d_gene: .; j_gene: TRBJ1-1; abundance: .; CDR3aa: CSAPPVSAGANTEAFF; CDR3nt: TGCAGTGCTCCCCCCGTTTCGGCAGGGGCAAACACTGAAGCTTTCTTT
v_gene: TRBV5-5; d_gene: .; j_gene: TRBJ1-2; abundance: few; CDR3aa: CASSLGPQDYGYTF; CDR3nt: TGTGCCAGCAGCTTGGGGCCGCAAGACTATGGCTACACCTTC
v_gene: TRBV4-2; d_gene: .; j_gene: TRBJ1-5; abundance: few; CDR3aa: CASSQEKGGWGGAQHF; CDR3nt: TGTGCCAGCAGCCAAGAGAAGGGGGGCTGGGGTGGGGCCCAGCATTTT
v_gene: TRBV12-3/TRBV12-4; d_gene: TRBD1; j_gene: TRBJ2-7; abundance: few; CDR3aa: CASSSQGAHYEQYF; CDR3nt: TGTGCCAGCAGTTCTCAGGGGGCGCACTACGAGCAGTACTTC
v_gene: TRBV5-1; d_gene: TRBD1; j_gene: TRBJ1-1; abundance: few; CDR3aa: CASSSDRVGTEAFF; CDR3nt: TGCGCCAGCAGCTCGGACAGGGTTGGCACTGAAGCTTTCTTT
v_gene: TRBV29-1; d_gene: TRBD1; j_gene: TRBJ1-1; abundance: once; CDR3aa: CSVDDQGAWAFF; CDR3nt: TGCAGCGTCGACGATCAGGGGGCCTGGGCTTTCTTT
v_gene: TRBV6-6; d_gene: TRBD1; j_gene: TRBJ1-1; abundance: .; CDR3aa: CASSYTIQGVNTEAFF; CDR3nt: TGTGCCAGCAGTTACACAATACAGGGGGTTAACACTGAAGCTTTCTTT
v_gene: TRBV7-2; d_gene: TRBD2; j_gene: TRBJ2-3; abundance: few; CDR3aa: CASSLYSGGQSTDTQYF; CDR3nt: TGTGCCAGCAGCTTATACAGCGGGGGCCAAAGCACAGATACGCAGTATTTT
v_gene: TRBV29-1; d_gene: TRBD2; j_gene: TRBJ2-1; abundance: .; CDR3aa: CSVGVRAGGFDNEQFF; CDR3nt: TGCAGCGTTGGGGTCCGTGCGGGGGGGTTTGACAATGAGCAGTTCTTC
v_gene: TRBV27; d_gene: TRBD2; j_gene: TRBJ2-5; abundance: .; CDR3aa: CASSPRTSRLQETQYF; CDR3nt: TGTGCCAGCAGTCCACGGACTAGCCGCCTACAAGAGACCCAGTACTTC
v_gene: TRBV7-6; d_gene: TRBD2; j_gene: TRBJ2-5; abundance: .; CDR3aa: CASSLHRVAGGPQETQYF; CDR3nt: TGTGCCAGCAGCCTCCATCGAGTAGCGGGGGGCCCGCAAGAGACCCAGTACTTC
v_gene: TRBV20-1; d_gene: TRBD2; j_gene: TRBJ2-1; abundance: few; CDR3aa: CSARSKAGGRDEQFF; CDR3nt: TGCAGTGCTCGTAGTAAGGCGGGGGGGCGCGATGAGCAGTTCTTC
v_gene: TRBV7-6; d_gene: .; j_gene: TRBJ2-2; abundance: .; CDR3aa: CASTLEGGFGTGELFF; CDR3nt: TGTGCCAGCACATTAGAGGGGGGTTTCGGCACCGGGGAGCTGTTTTTT
v_gene: TRBV12-3/TRBV12-4; d_gene: .; j_gene: TRBJ2-1; abundance: few; CDR3aa: CASSTPLQKSYNEQFF; CDR3nt: TGTGCCAGCAGTACCCCCCTCCAAAAGTCCTACAATGAGCAGTTCTTC